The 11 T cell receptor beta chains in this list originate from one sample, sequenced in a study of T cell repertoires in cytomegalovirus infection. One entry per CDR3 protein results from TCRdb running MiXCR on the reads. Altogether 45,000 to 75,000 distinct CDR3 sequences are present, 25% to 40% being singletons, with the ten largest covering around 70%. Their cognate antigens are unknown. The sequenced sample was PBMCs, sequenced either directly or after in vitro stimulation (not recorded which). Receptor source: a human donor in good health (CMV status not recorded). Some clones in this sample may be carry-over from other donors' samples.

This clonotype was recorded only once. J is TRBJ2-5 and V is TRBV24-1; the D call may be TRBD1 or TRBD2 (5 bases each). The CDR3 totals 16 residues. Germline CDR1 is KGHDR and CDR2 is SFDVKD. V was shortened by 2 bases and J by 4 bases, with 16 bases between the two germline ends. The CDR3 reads CATSDSGTFRGETQYF. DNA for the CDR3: TGTGCCACCAGTGATTCCGGGACCTTCCGGGGAGAGACCCAGTACTTC.

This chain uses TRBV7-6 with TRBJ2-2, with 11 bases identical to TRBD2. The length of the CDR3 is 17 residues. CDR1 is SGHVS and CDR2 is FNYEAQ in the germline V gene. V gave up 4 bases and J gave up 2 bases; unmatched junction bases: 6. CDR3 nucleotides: TGTGCCAGCAGCTGGGGGACTAGCGGAGATAACACCGGGGAGCTGTTTTTT. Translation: CASSWGTSGDNTGELFF.

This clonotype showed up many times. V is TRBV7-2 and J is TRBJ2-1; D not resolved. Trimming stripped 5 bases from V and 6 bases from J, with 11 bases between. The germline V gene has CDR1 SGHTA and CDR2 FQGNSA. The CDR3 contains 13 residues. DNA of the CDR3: TGTGCCAGCAGCCCCGGGCAGTTCAATGAGCAGTTCTTC. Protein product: CASSPGQFNEQFF.

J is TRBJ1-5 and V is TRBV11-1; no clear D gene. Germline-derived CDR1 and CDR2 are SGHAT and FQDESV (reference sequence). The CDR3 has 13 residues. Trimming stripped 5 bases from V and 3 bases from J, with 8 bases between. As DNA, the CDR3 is TGTGCCAGCAGCACTGACACCAATCAGCCCCAGCATTTT. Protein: CASSTDTNQPQHF.

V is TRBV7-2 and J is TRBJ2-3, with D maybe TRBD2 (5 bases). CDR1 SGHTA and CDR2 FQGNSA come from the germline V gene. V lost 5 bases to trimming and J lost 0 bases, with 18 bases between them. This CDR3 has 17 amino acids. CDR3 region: CASSQLIANLSTDTQYF. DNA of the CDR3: TGTGCCAGCAGCCAACTTATAGCGAATTTGAGCACAGATACGCAGTATTTT.

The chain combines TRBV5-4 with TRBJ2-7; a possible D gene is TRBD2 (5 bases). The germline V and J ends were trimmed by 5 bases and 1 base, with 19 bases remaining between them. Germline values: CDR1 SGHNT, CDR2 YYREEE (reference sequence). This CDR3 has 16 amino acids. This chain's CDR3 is CASRPGLRDRSYEQYF. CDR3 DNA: TGTGCCAGCAGGCCAGGCCTTCGGGATAGGTCCTACGAGCAGTACTTC.

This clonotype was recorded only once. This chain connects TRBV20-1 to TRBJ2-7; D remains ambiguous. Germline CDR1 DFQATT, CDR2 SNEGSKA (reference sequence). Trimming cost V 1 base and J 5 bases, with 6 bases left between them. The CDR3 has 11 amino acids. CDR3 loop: CSARVANEQYF. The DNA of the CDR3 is TGCAGTGCTAGAGTGGCGAACGAGCAGTACTTC.

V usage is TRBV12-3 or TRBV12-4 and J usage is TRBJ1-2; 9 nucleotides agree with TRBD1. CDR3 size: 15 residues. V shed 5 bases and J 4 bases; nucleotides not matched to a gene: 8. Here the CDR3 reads CASSTGTGSIYGYTF. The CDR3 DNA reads TGTGCCAGCAGTACCGGGACAGGGAGTATCTATGGCTACACCTTC.

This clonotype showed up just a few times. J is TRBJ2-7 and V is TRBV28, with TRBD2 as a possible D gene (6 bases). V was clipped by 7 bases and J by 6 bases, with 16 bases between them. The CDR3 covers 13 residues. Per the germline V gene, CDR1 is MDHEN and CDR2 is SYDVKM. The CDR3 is CASIQGGALEQYF. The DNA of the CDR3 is TGTGCCAGCATCCAAGGAGGGGCCCTCGAGCAGTACTTC.

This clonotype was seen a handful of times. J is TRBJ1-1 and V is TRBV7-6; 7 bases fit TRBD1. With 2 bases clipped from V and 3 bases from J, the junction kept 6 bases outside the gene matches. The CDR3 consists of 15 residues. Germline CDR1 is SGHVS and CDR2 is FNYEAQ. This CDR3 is CASSLWGQNHTEAFF. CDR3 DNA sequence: TGTGCCAGCAGCTTATGGGGACAGAATCACACTGAAGCTTTCTTT.

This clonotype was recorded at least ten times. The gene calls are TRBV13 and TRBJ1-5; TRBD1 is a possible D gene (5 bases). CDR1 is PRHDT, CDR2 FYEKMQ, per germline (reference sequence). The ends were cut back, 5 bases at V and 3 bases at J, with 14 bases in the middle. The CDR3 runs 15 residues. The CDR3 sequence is CASSQGPGPNQPQHF. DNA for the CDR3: TGTGCCAGCAGCCAAGGCCCAGGGCCCAATCAGCCCCAGCATTTT. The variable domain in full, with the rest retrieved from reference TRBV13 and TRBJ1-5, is AAGVIQSPRHLIKEKRETATLKCYPIPRHDTVYWYQQGPGQDPQFLISFYEKMQSDKGSIPDRFSAQQFSDYHSELNMSSLELGDSALYFCASSQGPGPNQPQHFGDGTRLSIL.